This TCR beta chain is drawn from a study of cytomegalovirus exposure and HLA in healthy donors. Study-level background: A later analysis reported the same platform for the 90 to 150 validation repertoires and the approximately 640 first-cohort repertoires. Study-wide findings and caveats: In vitro experiments confirmed that three CMV-associated chains were specific for CMV antigens.

TCRdb keeps only in-frame clones here, not all; method: immunoSEQ multiplex PCR. The repertoire holds 68,000 or so clones, roughly nine tenths seen once, with about 1.2% in the top ten. A word on this clone: Its matching antigen is unknown.

Sequenced material: PBMCs. The receptor was derived from a woman aged 18-35 years in good health and CMV-seronegative.

CDR3 region: CASSQDLLGQGRGYTF. In DNA form, the CDR3 reads TGCGCCAGCAGCCAAGATTTACTCGGACAGGGCCGCGGCTACACCTTC. This chain connects TRBV4-1 to TRBJ1-2, with 8 bases matching TRBD1. Per the germline V gene, CDR1 is MGHRA and CDR2 is YSYEKL. The CDR3 extends over 16 amino acids. Trimming cost V 0 bases and J 8 bases; bases outside gene matches: 11.